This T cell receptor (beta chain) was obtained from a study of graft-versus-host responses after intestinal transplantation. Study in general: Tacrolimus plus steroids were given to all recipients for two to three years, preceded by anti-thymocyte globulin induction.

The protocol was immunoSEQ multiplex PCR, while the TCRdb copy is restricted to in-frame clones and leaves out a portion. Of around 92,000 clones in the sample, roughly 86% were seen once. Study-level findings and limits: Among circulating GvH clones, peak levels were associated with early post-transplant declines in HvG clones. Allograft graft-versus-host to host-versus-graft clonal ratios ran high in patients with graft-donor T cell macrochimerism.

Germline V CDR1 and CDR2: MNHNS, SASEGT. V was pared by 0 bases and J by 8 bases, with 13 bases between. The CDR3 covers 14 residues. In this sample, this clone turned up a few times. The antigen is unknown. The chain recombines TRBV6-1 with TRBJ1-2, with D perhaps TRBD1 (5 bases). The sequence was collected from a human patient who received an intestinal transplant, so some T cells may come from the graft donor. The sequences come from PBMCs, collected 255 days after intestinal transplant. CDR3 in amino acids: CASSEAFGTSGYTF. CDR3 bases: TGTGCCAGCAGTGAAGCCTTTGGGACGTCGGGCTACACCTTC.